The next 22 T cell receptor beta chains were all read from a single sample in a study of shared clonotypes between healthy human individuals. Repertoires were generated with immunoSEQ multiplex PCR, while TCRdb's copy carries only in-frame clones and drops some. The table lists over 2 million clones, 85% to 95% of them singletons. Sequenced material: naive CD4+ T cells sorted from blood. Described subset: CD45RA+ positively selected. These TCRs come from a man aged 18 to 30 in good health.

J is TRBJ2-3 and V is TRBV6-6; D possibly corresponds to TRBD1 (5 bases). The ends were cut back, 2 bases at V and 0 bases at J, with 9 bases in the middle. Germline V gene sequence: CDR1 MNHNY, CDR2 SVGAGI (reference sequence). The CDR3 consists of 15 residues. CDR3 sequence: CASSYPTASTDTQYF. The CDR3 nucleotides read TGTGCCAGCAGTTACCCGACAGCTAGCACAGATACGCAGTATTTT.

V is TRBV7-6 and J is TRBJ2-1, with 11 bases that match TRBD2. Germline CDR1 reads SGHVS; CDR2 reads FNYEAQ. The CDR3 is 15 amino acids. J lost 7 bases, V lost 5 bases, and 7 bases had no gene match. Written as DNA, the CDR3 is TGTGCCAGCAGCCCACTAGCGGGGGCCAGAAATGAGCAGTTCTTC. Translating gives CASSPLAGARNEQFF.

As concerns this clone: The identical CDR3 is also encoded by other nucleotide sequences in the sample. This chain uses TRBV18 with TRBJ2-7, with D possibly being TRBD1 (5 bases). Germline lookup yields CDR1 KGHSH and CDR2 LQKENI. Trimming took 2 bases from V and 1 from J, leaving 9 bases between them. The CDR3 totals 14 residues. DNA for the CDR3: TGTGCCAGCTCACCAATCCAGGGATCCTACGAGCAGTACTTC. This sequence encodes CASSPIQGSYEQYF.

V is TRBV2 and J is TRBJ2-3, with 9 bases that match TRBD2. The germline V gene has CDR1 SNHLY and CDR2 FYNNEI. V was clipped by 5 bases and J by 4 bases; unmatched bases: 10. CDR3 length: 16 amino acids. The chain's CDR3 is CASSPSSGRGADTQYF. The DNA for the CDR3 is TGTGCCAGCAGTCCCAGTAGCGGGAGAGGCGCAGATACGCAGTATTTT.

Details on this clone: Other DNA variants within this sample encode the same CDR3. CDR3 in DNA: TGTGCCTGGAGTAAGGGACTCGGAAACACCATATATTTT. It is translated as CAWSKGLGNTIYF. The chain carries TRBV30 and TRBJ1-3; tentative D call: TRBD1 (5 bases). Germline lookup yields CDR1 GTSNPN and CDR2 SVGIG (reference sequence). The CDR3 covers 13 residues. V lost 2 bases to trimming and J lost 4 bases, with 9 bases between them. Looking up the rest from reference TRBV30 and TRBJ1-3 gives the full variable domain: SQTIHQWPATLVQPVGSPLSLECTVEGTSNPNLYWYRQAAGRGLQLLFYSVGIGQISSEVPQNLSASRPQDRQFILSSKKLLLSDSGFYLCAWSKGLGNTIYFGEGSWLTVV.

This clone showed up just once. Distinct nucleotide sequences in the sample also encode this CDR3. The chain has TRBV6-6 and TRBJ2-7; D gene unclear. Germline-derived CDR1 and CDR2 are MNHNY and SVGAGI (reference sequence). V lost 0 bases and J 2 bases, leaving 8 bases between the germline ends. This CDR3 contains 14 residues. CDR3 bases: TGTGCCAGCAGTTACTCGGCCGGCGCCTACGAGCAGTACTTC. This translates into CASSYSAGAYEQYF.

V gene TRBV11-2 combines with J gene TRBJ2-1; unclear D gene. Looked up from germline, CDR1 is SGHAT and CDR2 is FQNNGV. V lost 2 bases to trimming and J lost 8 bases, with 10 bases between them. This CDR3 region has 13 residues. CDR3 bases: TGTGCCAGCAGCTTAAAGGGCAGCTATGAGCAGTTCTTC. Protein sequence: CASSLKGSYEQFF.

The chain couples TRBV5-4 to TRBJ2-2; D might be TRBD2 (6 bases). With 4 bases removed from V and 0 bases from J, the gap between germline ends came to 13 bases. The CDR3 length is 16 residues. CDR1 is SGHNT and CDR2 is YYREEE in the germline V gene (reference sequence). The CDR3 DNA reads TGTGCCAGCAGCCTCGCGGGACGTACGAACACCGGGGAGCTGTTTTTT. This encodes CASSLAGRTNTGELFF. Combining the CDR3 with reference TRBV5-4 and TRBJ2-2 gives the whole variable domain ETGVTQSPTHLIKTRGQQVTLRCSSQSGHNTVSWYQQALGQGPQFIFQYYREEENGRGNFPPRFSGLQFPNYSSELNVNALELDDSALYLCASSLAGRTNTGELFFGEGSRLTVL.

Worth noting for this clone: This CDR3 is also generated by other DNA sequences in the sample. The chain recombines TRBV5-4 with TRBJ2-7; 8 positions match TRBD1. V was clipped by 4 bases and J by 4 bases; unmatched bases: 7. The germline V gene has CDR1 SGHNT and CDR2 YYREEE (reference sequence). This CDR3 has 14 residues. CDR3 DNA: TGTGCCAGCAGCAGGCGGGACAGGCCATACGAGCAGTACTTC. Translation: CASSRRDRPYEQYF.

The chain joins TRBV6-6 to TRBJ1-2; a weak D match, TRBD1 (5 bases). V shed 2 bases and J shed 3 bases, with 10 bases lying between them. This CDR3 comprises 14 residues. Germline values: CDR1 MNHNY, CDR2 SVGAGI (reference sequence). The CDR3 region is CASSYLGGHYGYTF. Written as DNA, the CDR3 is TGTGCCAGCAGTTACCTGGGGGGACACTATGGCTACACCTTC.

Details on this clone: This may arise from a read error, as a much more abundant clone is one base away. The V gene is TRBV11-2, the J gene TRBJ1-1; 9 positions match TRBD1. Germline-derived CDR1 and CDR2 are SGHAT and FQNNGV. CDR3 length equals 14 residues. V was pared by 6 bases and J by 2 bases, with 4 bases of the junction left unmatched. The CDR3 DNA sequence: TGTGCCAGCAGTACGACAGGGGGTAACACTGAAGCTTTCTTT. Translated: CASSTTGGNTEAFF.

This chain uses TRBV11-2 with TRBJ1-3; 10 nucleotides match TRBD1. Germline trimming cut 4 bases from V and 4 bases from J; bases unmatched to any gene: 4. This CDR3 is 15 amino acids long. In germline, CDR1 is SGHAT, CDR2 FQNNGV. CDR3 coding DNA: TGTGCCAGCAGCTCCGGGACAGGGGACGGAAACACCATATATTTT. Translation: CASSSGTGDGNTIYF.

The DNA for the CDR3 is TGTGCCAGCAGCCGCGGGGGGGTCCTGGCGGACACTGAAGCTTTCTTT. It encodes CASSRGGVLADTEAFF. The chain has TRBV11-3 and TRBJ1-1; maybe TRBD1 (5 bases). Trimming removed 5 bases from V and 3 bases from J, with 19 bases in between. The CDR3 is 16 residues long. Germline assignment: CDR1 SGHNT and CDR2 YENEEA. Supplemented by reference TRBV11-3 and TRBJ1-1, the full variable domain reads EAGVVQSPRYKIIEKKQPVAFWCNPISGHNTLYWYLQNLGQGPELLIRYENEEAVDDSQLPKDRFSAERLKGVDSTLKIQPAELGDSAVYLCASSRGGVLADTEAFFGQGTRLTVV.

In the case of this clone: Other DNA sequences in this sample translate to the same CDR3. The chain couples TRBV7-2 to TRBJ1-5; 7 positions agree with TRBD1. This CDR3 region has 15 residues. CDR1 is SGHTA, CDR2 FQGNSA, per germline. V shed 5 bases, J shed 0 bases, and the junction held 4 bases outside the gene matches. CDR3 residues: CASSPRQGSNQPQHF. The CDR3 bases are TGTGCCAGCAGCCCCCGACAGGGTAGCAATCAGCCCCAGCATTTT.

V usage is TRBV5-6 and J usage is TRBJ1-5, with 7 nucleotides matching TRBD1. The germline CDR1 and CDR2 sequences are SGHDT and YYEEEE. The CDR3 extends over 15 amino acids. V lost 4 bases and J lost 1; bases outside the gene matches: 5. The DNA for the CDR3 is TGTGCCAGCAGCCCCTACAGGGGAAGCAATCAGCCCCAGCATTTT. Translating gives CASSPYRGSNQPQHF.

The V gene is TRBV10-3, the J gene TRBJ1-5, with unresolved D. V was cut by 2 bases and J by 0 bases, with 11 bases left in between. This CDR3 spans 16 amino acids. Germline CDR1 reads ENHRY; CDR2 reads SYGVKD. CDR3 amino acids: CAISERLGLSNQPQHF. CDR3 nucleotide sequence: TGTGCCATCAGTGAGCGGCTGGGTCTTAGCAATCAGCCCCAGCATTTT.

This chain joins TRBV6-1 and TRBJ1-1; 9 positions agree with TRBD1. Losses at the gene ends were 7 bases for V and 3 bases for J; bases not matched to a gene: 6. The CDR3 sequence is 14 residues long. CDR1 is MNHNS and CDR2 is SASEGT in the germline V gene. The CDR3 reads CASNNRGRDTEAFF. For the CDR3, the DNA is TGTGCCAGCAACAACAGGGGGCGGGACACTGAAGCTTTCTTT.

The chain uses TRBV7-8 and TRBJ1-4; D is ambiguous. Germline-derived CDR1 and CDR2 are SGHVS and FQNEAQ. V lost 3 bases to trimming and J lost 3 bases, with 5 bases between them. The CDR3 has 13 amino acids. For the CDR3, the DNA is TGTGCCAGCAGCTTCGGCCCTAATGAAAAACTGTTTTTT. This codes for CASSFGPNEKLFF. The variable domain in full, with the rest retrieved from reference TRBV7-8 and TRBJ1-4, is GAGVSQSPRYKVAKRGQDVALRCDPISGHVSLFWYQQALGQGPEFLTYFQNEAQLDKSGLPSDRFFAERPEGSVSTLKIQRTQQEDSAVYLCASSFGPNEKLFFGSGTQLSVL.

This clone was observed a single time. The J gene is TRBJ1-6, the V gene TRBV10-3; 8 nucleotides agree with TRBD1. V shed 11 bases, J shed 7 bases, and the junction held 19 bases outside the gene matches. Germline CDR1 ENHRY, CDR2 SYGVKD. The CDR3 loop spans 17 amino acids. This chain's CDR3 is CALEGDRQPVSNSPLHF. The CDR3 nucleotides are TGTGCCCTAGAAGGGGACAGGCAACCTGTATCAAATTCACCCCTCCACTTT.

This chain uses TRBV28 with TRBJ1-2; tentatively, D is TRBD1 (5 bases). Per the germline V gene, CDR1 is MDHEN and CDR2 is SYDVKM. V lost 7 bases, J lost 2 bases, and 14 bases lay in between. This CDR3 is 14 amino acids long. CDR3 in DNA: TGTGCCAGCACGACCGGGACGGAAAACTATGGCTACACCTTC. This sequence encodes CASTTGTENYGYTF.

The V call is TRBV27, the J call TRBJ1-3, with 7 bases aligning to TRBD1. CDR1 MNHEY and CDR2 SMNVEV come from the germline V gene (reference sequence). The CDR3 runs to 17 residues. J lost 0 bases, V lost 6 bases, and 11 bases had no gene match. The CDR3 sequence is CASRRQGNTLSGNTIYF. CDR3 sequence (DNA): TGTGCCAGCAGAAGACAGGGCAATACCCTCTCTGGAAACACCATATATTTT.

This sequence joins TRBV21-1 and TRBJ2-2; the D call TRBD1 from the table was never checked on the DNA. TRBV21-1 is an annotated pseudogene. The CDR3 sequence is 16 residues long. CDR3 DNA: TGTGCCAGCAAGCTTTTACAGGGGGCGTTAACCGGGGAGCTGTTTTTT. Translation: CASKLLQGALTGELFF.